This T cell receptor beta chain was identified in a study of cytomegalovirus exposure and HLA in healthy donors. The study, taken as a whole, reports: In a later analysis, first-cohort TCR clusters were found to tend to co-occur in the 120 or so validation repertoires.

The CDR3 loop spans 14 amino acids. Germline CDR1 reads MDHEN; CDR2 reads SYDVKM. V shed 5 bases and J shed 8 bases, with 15 bases lying between them. Profiling relied on immunoSEQ multiplex PCR, and the TCRdb table lists in-frame clones only, not all of them. The sample has 110,000 to 150,000 clones; 94% are singletons. Separation from the approximately 690-subject first cohort characterized the approximately 120-subject validation cohort, to which the donors belonged. In regard to this clone: As yet, its antigen is unknown.

The material sequenced was PBMCs. This rearrangement joins TRBV28 to TRBJ1-4, with D perhaps TRBD1 (6 bases). The clonotype was recovered from a man aged 18 to 29 in good health and CMV-seropositive. CDR3 sequence: CASSNRAENEKLFF. In DNA, the CDR3 is TGTGCCAGCAGTAACAGGGCTGAGAACGAAAAACTGTTTTTT.